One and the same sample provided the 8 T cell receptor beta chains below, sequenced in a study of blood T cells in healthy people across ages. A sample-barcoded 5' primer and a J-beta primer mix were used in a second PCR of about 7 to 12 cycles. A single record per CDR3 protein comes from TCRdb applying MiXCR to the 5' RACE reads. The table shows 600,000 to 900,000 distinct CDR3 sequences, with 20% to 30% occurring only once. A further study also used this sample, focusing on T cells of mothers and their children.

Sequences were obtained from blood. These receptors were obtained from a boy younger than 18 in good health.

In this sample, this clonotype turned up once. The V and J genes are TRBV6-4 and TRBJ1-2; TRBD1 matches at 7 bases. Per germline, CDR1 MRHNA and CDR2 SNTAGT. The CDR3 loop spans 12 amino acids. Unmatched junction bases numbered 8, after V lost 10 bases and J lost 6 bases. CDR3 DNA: TGTGCCAACCAGGGGGGACACCATGGCTACACCTTC. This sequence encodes CANQGGHHGYTF.

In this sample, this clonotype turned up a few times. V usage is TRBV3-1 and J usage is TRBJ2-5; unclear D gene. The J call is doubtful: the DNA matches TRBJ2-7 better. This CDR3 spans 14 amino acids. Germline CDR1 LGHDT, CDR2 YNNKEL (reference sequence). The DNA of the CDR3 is TGTGCCAGCAGCCGAATAGAGACACCCTACGAGCAGTACTTC. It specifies CASSRIETPYEQYF.

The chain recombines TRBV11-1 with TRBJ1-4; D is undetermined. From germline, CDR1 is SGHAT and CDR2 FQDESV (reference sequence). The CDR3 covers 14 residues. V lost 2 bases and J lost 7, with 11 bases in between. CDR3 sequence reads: CASSLQPSGEKLFF. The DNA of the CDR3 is TGTGCCAGCAGCTTACAACCCAGTGGTGAAAAACTGTTTTTT.

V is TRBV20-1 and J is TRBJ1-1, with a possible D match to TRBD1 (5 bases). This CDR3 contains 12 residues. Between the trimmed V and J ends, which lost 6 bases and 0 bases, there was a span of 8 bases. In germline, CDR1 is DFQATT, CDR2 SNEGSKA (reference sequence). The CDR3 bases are TGCAGTGCGGAGACAGTGAACACTGAAGCTTTCTTT. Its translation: CSAETVNTEAFF.

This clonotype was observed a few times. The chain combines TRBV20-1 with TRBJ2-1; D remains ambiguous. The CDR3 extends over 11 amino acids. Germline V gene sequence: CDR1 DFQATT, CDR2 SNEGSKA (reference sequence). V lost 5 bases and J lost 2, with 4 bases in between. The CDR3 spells CSASAYNEQFF. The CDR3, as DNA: TGCAGTGCTTCCGCCTACAATGAGCAGTTCTTC.

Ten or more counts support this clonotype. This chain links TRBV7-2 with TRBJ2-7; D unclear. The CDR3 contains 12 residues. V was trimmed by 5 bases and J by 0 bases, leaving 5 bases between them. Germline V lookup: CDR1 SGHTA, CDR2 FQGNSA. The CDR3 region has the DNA TGTGCCAGCAGCCTCCGCTCCTACGAGCAGTACTTC. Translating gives CASSLRSYEQYF.

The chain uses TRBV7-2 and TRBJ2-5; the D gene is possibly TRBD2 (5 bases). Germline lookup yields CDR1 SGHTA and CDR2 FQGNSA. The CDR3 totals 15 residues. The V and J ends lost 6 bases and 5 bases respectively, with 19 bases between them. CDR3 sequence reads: CASRSTGSRRETQYF. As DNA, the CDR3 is TGTGCCAGCAGAAGTACGGGGTCGAGGAGGGAGACCCAGTACTTC.

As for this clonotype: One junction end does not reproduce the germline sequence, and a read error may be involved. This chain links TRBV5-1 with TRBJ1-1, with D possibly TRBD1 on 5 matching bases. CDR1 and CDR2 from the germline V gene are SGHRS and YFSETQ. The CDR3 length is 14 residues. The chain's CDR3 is CVSSSAGQSTEAFF. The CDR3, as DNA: TGCGTCAGCAGCTCCGCGGGGCAAAGCACTGAAGCTTTCTTT. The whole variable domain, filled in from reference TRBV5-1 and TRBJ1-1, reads KAGVTQTPRYLIKTRGQQVTLSCSPISGHRSVSWYQQTPGQGLQFLFEYFSETQRNKGNFPGRFSGRQFSNSRSEMNVSTLELGDSALYLCVSSSAGQSTEAFFGQGTRLTVV.